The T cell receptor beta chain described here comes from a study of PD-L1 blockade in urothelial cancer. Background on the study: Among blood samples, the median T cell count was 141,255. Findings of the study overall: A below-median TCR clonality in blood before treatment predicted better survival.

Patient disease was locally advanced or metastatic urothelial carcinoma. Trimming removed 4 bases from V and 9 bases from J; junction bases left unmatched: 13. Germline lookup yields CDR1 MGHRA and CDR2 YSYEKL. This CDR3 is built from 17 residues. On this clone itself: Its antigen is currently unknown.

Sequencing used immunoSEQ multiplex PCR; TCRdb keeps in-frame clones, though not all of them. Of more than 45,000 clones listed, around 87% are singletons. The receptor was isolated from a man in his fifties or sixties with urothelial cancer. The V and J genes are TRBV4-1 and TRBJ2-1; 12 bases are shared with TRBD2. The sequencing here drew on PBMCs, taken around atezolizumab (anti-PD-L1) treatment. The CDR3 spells CASSPGGLAGGSGEQFF. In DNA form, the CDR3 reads TGCGCCAGCAGCCCGGGGGGGCTAGCGGGAGGGTCCGGTGAGCAGTTCTTC.